This record covers a single TCR beta chain. The sample originates from a study of response to subunit inactivated influenza vaccine. CDR1 is SGDLS, CDR2 YYNGEE, per germline. CDR3 size: 15 residues. V trimming: 0 bases; J trimming: 3 bases; junction bases outside the gene matches: 3. TCRdb called the RT-PCR reads again in MiXCR, with one record for every CDR3 protein. The data contain just under 250,000 distinct CDR3 sequences, more than 9% of them singletons. The V gene is TRBV9, the J gene TRBJ2-1; 7 bases match TRBD2. The sample here was non-naive T cells sorted from PBMCs, taken roughly 15 days before vaccination. The origin of this receptor is a man aged 45-60 years who received an inactivated influenza vaccine. The CDR3 region is CASSVVPGGYNEQFF. The CDR3 coding sequence is TGTGCCAGCAGCGTAGTGCCGGGGGGCTACAATGAGCAGTTCTTC.